This T cell receptor beta chain is from a study of blood T cell repertoires in COVID-19. Study-wide background: There were acute and convalescent COVID-19 samples, and they came from the United States, Italy and Spain. Sample material is recorded as cDNA or gDNA derived from T cells, B-cell-depleted T cells, or PBMCs.

As handled by the study authors: Quantification of nucleated cells was approximated via reference gene primer amplification. Produced via immunoSEQ multiplex PCR; TCRdb's table is partial and in-frame only. The DNA was the basis for D and trimming; V, J and clone size are from that table. Found here are over 130,000 clones, 87% of them singletons; the top ten hold about 4.1%. The V gene's germline CDR1 is SNHLY and CDR2 FYNNEI. The CDR3 has 15 residues. V shed 7 bases and J shed 0 bases, with 12 bases lying between them. The V call is TRBV2, the J call TRBJ2-2; D might be TRBD1 (5 bases). The origin of this receptor is a woman aged 55-69 years with active or convalescent COVID-19. What was sequenced was peripheral blood. CDR3 residues: CASKGVIANTGELFF. In DNA form, the CDR3 reads TGTGCCAGCAAAGGGGTAATCGCGAACACCGGGGAGCTGTTTTTT.